Below are 24 T cell receptor beta chains sequenced from a single sample in a study of beta chain features in type 1 diabetes (dated by TCRdb to 2016 to 2018). Their target antigens are unknown. On the study overall, not on this receptor specifically: A moderate but significant shortening of TCRB CDR3 length was observed in type 1 diabetes patients in all four CD4+ subsets.

The method was the immunoSEQ multiplex PCR assay. The entire amount of isolated RNA was reverse transcribed using the High Capacity cDNA Reverse Transcription Kit, so the sequenced TCRB transcripts were expressed ones. Held by TCRdb, this immuneACCESS table contains in-frame sequences only and omits some clones. Under half of the omission traces to an unresolved V gene where checked; the cause of the rest is unknown. The sample table records under 150,000 clones; approximately 10% of these occur just once. Jointly, the top ten make up over 0.6% of the sample. Material: central memory CD4+ T cells from blood. These receptors all come from a man younger than 45 with type 1 diabetes.

The table lists this clone with a few counts. The chain uses TRBV19 and TRBJ2-3; D is uncertain. This CDR3 contains 13 residues. The germline V gene encodes CDR1 LNHDA and CDR2 SQIVND (reference sequence). The V gene lost 5 bases and the J gene lost 4 bases, with 10 bases spanning the gap. DNA for the CDR3: TGTGCCAGTAGTTCCGACAAGTCAGATACGCAGTATTTT. Encoded protein: CASSSDKSDTQYF.

The chain employs TRBV7-2 and TRBJ2-1, with 10 bases aligning to TRBD1. The CDR3 loop spans 14 amino acids. Germline-derived CDR1 and CDR2 are SGHTA and FQGNSA. After removal of 5 bases from V and 8 bases from J, the junction contained 6 bases not matched to a gene. The CDR3 protein is CASSKDRGSDEQFF. CDR3 DNA sequence: TGTGCCAGCAGCAAGGACAGGGGGTCCGATGAGCAGTTCTTC.

This clone has more than one count but fewer than ten. This chain links TRBV21-1 with TRBJ2-5; the table gives TRBD2 as D, unverified against the DNA. TRBV21-1 is described as a pseudogene. CDR3 length: 20 amino acids. In nucleotides, the CDR3 is TGTGCCAGCAGCACCGGAGGGGGGGCTAGCGGGGGGCTGAGGGAGGAGACCCAGTACTTC. Translating gives CASSTGGGASGGLREETQYF.

This clone was observed a handful of times. The genes are TRBV5-8 and TRBJ1-4; no clear D. Germline loops: CDR1 SGHTS, CDR2 YDEGEE. Trimming removed 4 bases from V and 4 bases from J, with 17 bases in between. CDR3 size: 16 residues. CDR3 DNA: TGTGCCAGCAGCCAAGATACGAGGCAGCTTAATGAAAAACTGTTTTTT. Its protein is CASSQDTRQLNEKLFF.

This chain uses TRBV2 with TRBJ1-5; D call uncertain. The CDR3 consists of 12 residues. The germline V gene has CDR1 SNHLY and CDR2 FYNNEI. Trimming removed 4 bases at V and 4 bases at J, with 5 bases between. The CDR3 region has the DNA TGTGCCAGCAGTGGCCTAAATCAGCCCCAGCATTTT. Its protein product is CASSGLNQPQHF.

In its sample, this clone was seen once. The chain combines TRBV7-2 with TRBJ2-7; tentatively, D is TRBD2 (5 bases). V gave up 5 bases and J gave up 3 bases, with 17 bases separating them. The length of the CDR3 is 15 residues. Germline-derived CDR1 and CDR2 are SGHTA and FQGNSA. The CDR3 region is CASSLSGSAGYEQYF. DNA for the CDR3: TGTGCCAGCAGCCTCTCGGGATCGGCGGGCTACGAGCAGTACTTC.

The V call is TRBV7-9, the J call TRBJ2-3; D not resolved. The CDR3 length is 13 residues. V lost 5 bases to trimming and J lost 4 bases, with 10 bases between them. The germline V gene encodes CDR1 SEHNR and CDR2 FQNEAQ (reference sequence). The CDR3 is CASSGEGADTQYF. The CDR3 DNA follows: TGTGCCAGCAGCGGAGAAGGCGCAGATACGCAGTATTTT.

In this sample, this clone turned up many times. This chain connects TRBV6-6 to TRBJ1-2; TRBD1 matches 7 bases. J gave up 4 bases and V 6 bases, and 2 bases lay outside the gene matches. This CDR3 is built from 12 residues. CDR1 and CDR2 from the germline V gene are MNHNY and SVGAGI (reference sequence). The DNA for the CDR3 is TGTGCCAGCAGGGGGACAGCCTATGGCTACACCTTC. This codes for CASRGTAYGYTF.

The chain is built from TRBV4-3 and TRBJ1-1; 8 bases fit TRBD1. V was clipped by 3 bases and J by 1 base; unmatched bases: 4. The CDR3 totals 15 residues. Germline lookup yields CDR1 LGHNA and CDR2 YSLEER. The CDR3 DNA sequence: TGCGCCAGCAGCCAGGGGACAGGTTGGAACACTGAAGCTTTCTTT. Its translation: CASSQGTGWNTEAFF.

This clone was counted a few times. CDR3 amino acids: CASSTATAAEAFF. For the CDR3, the DNA is TGTGCCAGCAGCACCGCGACAGCAGCTGAAGCTTTCTTT. The chain combines TRBV7-3 with TRBJ1-1, with a possible D match to TRBD1 (5 bases). The CDR3 is 13 residues long. Germline V gene data show CDR1 as SGHTA and CDR2 as FQGTGA. With 5 bases removed from V and 6 bases from J, the gap between germline ends came to 13 bases.

The chain combines TRBV19 with TRBJ2-6; TRBD2 might be the D (6 bases). The germline V and J ends were trimmed by 11 bases and 9 bases, with 14 bases remaining between them. Germline V gene data show CDR1 as LNHDA and CDR2 as SQIVND (reference sequence). There are 12 residues in the CDR3. The CDR3 region has the DNA TGTGCCTGCGGAGGGTACGTCAACGTCCTGACTTTC. Translated, it gives CACGGYVNVLTF.

The chain is built from TRBV7-2 and TRBJ2-7; tentative D call: TRBD2 (5 bases). The germline V gene encodes CDR1 SGHTA and CDR2 FQGNSA. This CDR3 has 14 residues. Trimming removed 1 base at V and 1 base at J, with 8 bases between. The CDR3 bases are TGTGCCAGCAGCTTAGTCCCGGGATCCTACGAGCAGTACTTC. Translating gives CASSLVPGSYEQYF.

This clone has just a few counts. This chain links TRBV27 with TRBJ1-6; 9 bases are a match to TRBD1. CDR1 and CDR2 from the germline V gene are MNHEY and SMNVEV (reference sequence). This CDR3 spans 15 amino acids. The J segment lost 9 bases and the V segment lost 2 bases, leaving 5 bases of the junction unmatched. In nucleotides, the CDR3 is TGTGCCAGCAGTTTAGAGGGACAGGGTCCTTCACCCCTCCACTTT. This codes for CASSLEGQGPSPLHF.

The chain couples TRBV5-1 to TRBJ1-1; D is uncertain. The CDR3 runs 14 residues. Germline V CDR1 and CDR2: SGHRS, YFSETQ. V was cut by 4 bases and J by 5 bases, with 15 bases left in between. CDR3: CASSPAGYGTEAFF. For the CDR3, the DNA is TGCGCCAGCAGCCCCGCGGGGTATGGGACTGAAGCTTTCTTT.

This clone was counted a few times. The chain couples TRBV5-4 to TRBJ2-1; TRBD2 aligns across 15 bases. With 4 bases clipped from V and 14 bases from J, the junction kept 1 base outside the gene matches. Germline-derived CDR1 and CDR2 are SGHNT and YYREEE (reference sequence). The CDR3 totals 12 residues. CDR3 DNA sequence: TGTGCCAGCAGCCGGACTAGCGGGGGGGAGTTCTTC. Translation gives CASSRTSGGEFF.

V usage is TRBV7-2 and J usage is TRBJ2-4; 10 bases are a match to TRBD1. This CDR3 is built from 14 residues. J was trimmed by 8 bases and V by 4 bases; bases with no gene match: 5. Germline V gene sequence: CDR1 SGHTA, CDR2 FQGNSA. The CDR3 here is CASSSLGQGDIQYF. The CDR3 bases are TGTGCCAGCAGCTCCCTTGGACAGGGGGACATTCAGTACTTC.

V usage is TRBV4-2 and J usage is TRBJ2-1; 14 nucleotides match TRBD2. V was pared by 4 bases and J by 7 bases, with 3 bases of the junction left unmatched. In germline, CDR1 is LGHNA, CDR2 YNFKEQ. This CDR3 has 15 residues. For the CDR3, the DNA is TGTGCCAGCAGCCCGGGACTAGCGGGGGAGAATGAGCAGTTCTTC. Amino acids: CASSPGLAGENEQFF.

This clone was observed a handful of times. The rearrangement links TRBV28 to TRBJ1-1; TRBD1 is a possible D gene (5 bases). V gave up 3 bases and J gave up 2 bases, with 16 bases separating them. The CDR3 is 16 residues long. Germline V gene sequence: CDR1 MDHEN, CDR2 SYDVKM. The CDR3: CASSFEVAGLNTEAFF. The CDR3 nucleotides are TGTGCCAGCAGTTTTGAGGTGGCAGGGCTAAACACTGAAGCTTTCTTT.

Only a few counts were recorded for this clone. The J gene is TRBJ2-5, the V gene TRBV18, with a possible D match to TRBD2 (6 bases). Trimming removed 0 bases from V and 5 bases from J, with 10 bases in between. The germline V gene has CDR1 KGHSH and CDR2 LQKENI. The CDR3 covers 14 residues. The CDR3 protein is CASSPPGGRETQYF. CDR3 DNA: TGTGCCAGCTCACCACCGGGGGGACGGGAGACCCAGTACTTC. Complete variable domain (other parts from reference TRBV18 and TRBJ2-5): NAGVMQNPRHLVRRRGQEARLRCSPMKGHSHVYWYRQLPEEGLKFMVYLQKENIIDESGMPKERFSAEFPKEGPSILRIQQVVRGDSAAYFCASSPPGGRETQYFGPGTRLLVL.

The V call is TRBV5-1, the J call TRBJ2-1, with TRBD2 identical over 15 bases. Trimming cost V 4 bases and J 8 bases; bases outside gene matches: 7. The CDR3 has 16 residues. Looked up from germline, CDR1 is SGHRS and CDR2 is YFSETQ. This CDR3 is CASSPAGTSGGYEQFF. The CDR3 DNA sequence: TGCGCCAGCAGCCCCGCCGGGACTAGCGGGGGGTATGAGCAGTTCTTC.

The genes are TRBV10-3 and TRBJ2-3; 7 bases map to TRBD2. Germline trimming cut 7 bases from V and 4 bases from J; bases unmatched to any gene: 14. This CDR3 region has 16 residues. Germline V gene sequence: CDR1 ENHRY, CDR2 SYGVKD. CDR3 sequence reads: CAITIPLSGAADTQYF. The DNA for the CDR3 is TGTGCCATCACAATCCCCTTGAGCGGGGCAGCAGATACGCAGTATTTT.

V usage is TRBV7-2 and J usage is TRBJ2-5; TRBD2 is a possible D gene (5 bases). The CDR3 consists of 13 residues. Germline CDR1 is SGHTA and CDR2 is FQGNSA. The V gene lost 5 bases and the J gene lost 4 bases, with 11 bases spanning the gap. The CDR3 DNA is TGTGCCAGCAGCCCTATGGGGAGAGAGACCCAGTACTTC. Encoded protein: CASSPMGRETQYF.

The chain couples TRBV5-1 to TRBJ2-3, with 7 positions matching TRBD1. After removal of 2 bases from V and 3 bases from J, the junction contained 6 bases not matched to a gene. The CDR3 runs 15 residues. Per the germline V gene, CDR1 is SGHRS and CDR2 is YFSETQ. The CDR3 loop is CASSFTGDITDTQYF. The DNA for the CDR3 is TGCGCCAGCAGCTTCACAGGGGATATTACAGATACGCAGTATTTT.

The chain combines TRBV5-4 with TRBJ2-1; 8 nucleotides line up with TRBD2. The CDR3 has 16 amino acids. Trimming removed 4 bases from V and 2 bases from J; junction bases left unmatched: 8. The germline gives CDR1 SGHNT, CDR2 YYREEE (reference sequence). CDR3 bases: TGTGCCAGCAGCCTTCGAACGCGGGGGGCCTACAATGAGCAGTTCTTC. Residues: CASSLRTRGAYNEQFF.